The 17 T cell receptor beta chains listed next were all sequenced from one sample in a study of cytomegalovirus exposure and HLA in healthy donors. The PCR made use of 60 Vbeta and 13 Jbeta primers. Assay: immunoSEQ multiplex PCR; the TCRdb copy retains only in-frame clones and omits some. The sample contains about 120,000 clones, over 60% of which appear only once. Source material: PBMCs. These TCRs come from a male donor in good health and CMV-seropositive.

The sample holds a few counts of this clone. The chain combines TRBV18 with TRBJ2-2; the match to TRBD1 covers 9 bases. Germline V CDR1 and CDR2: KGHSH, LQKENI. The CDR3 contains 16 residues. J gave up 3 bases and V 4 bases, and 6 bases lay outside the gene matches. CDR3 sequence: CASSRLQGADTGELFF. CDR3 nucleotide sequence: TGTGCCAGCTCACGGCTACAGGGGGCGGACACCGGGGAGCTGTTTTTT.

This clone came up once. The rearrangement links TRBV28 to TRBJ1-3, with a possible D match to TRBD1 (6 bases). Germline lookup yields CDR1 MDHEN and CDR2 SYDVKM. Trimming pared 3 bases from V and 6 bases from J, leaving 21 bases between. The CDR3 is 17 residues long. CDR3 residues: CASSLMQGSTRENTIYF. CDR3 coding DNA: TGTGCCAGCAGTTTGATGCAGGGGTCAACGAGGGAAAACACCATATATTTT.

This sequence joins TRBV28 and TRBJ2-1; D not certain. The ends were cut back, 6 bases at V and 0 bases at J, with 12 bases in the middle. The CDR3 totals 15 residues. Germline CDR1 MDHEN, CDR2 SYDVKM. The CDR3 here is CASRTQAISYNEQFF. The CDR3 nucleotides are TGTGCCAGCAGGACGCAAGCGATCTCCTACAATGAGCAGTTCTTC.

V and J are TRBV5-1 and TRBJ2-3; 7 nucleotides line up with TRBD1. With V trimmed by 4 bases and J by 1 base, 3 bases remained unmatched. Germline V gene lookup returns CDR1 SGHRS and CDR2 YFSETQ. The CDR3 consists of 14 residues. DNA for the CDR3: TGCGCCAGCAGCGACGGACAGGGCACAGATACGCAGTATTTT. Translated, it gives CASSDGQGTDTQYF.

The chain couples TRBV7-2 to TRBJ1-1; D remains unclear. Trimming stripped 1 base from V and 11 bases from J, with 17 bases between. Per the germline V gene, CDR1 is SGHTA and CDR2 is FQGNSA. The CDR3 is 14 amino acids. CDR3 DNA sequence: TGTGCCAGCAGCTTAGGTCAAAGGGCGGGTGAGGCTTTCTTT. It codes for CASSLGQRAGEAFF.

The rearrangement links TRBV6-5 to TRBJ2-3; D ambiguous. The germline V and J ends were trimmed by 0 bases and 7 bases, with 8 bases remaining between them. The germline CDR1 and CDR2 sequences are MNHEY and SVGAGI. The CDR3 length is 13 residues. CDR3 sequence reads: CASSYSIDYTQYF. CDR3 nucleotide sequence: TGTGCCAGCAGTTACTCGATAGACTATACGCAGTATTTT.

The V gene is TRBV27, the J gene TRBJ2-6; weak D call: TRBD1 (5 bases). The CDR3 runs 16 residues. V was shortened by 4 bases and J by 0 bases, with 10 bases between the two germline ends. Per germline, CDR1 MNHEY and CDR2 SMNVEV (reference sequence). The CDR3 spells CASSSGAISGANVLTF. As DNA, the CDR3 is TGTGCCAGCAGTTCTGGGGCCATCTCTGGGGCCAACGTCCTGACTTTC.

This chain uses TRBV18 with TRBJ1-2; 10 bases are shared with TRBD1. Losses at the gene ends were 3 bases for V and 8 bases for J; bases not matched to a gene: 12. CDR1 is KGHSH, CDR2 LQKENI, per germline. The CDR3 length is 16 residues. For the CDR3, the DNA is TGTGCCAGCTCACCCTTGGACAGGGGGGTGCTTGAGGGCTACACCTTC. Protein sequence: CASSPLDRGVLEGYTF.

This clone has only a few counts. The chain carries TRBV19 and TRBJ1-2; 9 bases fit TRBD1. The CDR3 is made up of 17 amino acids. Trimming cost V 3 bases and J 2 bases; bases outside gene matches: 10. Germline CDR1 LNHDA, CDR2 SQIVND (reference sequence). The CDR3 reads CASSISTGTGRNYGYTF. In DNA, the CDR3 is TGTGCCAGTAGTATCTCGACCGGGACAGGGAGAAACTATGGCTACACCTTC.

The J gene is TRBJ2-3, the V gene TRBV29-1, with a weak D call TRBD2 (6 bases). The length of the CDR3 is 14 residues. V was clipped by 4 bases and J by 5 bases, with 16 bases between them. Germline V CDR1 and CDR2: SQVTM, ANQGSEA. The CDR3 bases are TGCAGCGTTGGGGCGGCGGGAACAGGAGATACGCAGTATTTT. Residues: CSVGAAGTGDTQYF.

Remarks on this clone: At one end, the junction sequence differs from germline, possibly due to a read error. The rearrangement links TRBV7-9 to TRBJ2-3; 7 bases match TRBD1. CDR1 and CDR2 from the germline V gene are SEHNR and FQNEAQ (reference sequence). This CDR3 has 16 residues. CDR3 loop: CSSSSLGQPRQDTQYF. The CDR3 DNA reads TGTTCCAGCAGCTCCCTGGGACAGCCAAGACAGGATACGCAGTATTTT. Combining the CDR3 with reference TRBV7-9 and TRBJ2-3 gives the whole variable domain DTGVSQNPRHKITKRGQNVTFRCDPISEHNRLYWYRQTLGQGPEFLTYFQNEAQLEKSRLLSDRFSAERPKGSFSTLEIQRTEQGDSAMYLCSSSSLGQPRQDTQYFGPGTRLTVL.

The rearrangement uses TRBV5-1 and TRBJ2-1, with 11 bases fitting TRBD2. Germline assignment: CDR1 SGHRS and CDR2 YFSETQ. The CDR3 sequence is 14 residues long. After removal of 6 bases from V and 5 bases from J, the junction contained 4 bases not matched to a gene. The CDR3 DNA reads TGCGCCAGCACCACTAGCGGGAGCCACAATGAGCAGTTCTTC. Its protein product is CASTTSGSHNEQFF.

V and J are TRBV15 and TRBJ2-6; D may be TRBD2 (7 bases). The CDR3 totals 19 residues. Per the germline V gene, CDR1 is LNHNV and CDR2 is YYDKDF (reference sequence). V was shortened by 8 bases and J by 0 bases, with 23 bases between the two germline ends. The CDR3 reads CATDENRDYRDSGANVLTF. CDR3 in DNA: TGTGCCACCGACGAGAACCGGGACTACAGGGACTCTGGGGCCAACGTCCTGACTTTC.

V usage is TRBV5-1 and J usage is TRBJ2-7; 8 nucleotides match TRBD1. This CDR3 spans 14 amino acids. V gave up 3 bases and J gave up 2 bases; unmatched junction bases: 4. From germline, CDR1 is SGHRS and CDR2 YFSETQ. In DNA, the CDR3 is TGCGCCAGCAGCTCTAGGACAGGGCCCTACGAGCAGTACTTC. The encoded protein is CASSSRTGPYEQYF.

The CDR3, as DNA: TGTGCCAGCAGCTTTATGGGGGGTCTCTACAATGAGCAGTTCTTC. This codes for CASSFMGGLYNEQFF. The V gene is TRBV5-6, the J gene TRBJ2-1; D is perhaps TRBD2 (6 bases). CDR1 and CDR2 (germline): SGHDT, YYEEEE. CDR3 size: 15 residues. V was pared by 2 bases and J by 3 bases, with 12 bases between.

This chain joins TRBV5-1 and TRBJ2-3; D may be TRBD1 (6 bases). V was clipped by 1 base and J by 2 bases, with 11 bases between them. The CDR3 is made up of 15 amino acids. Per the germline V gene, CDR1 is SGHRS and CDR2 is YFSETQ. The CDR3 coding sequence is TGCGCCAGCAGCTTGAGAGCAGGGGTCACAGATACGCAGTATTTT. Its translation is CASSLRAGVTDTQYF. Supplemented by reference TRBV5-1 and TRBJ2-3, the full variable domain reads KAGVTQTPRYLIKTRGQQVTLSCSPISGHRSVSWYQQTPGQGLQFLFEYFSETQRNKGNFPGRFSGRQFSNSRSEMNVSTLELGDSALYLCASSLRAGVTDTQYFGPGTRLTVL.

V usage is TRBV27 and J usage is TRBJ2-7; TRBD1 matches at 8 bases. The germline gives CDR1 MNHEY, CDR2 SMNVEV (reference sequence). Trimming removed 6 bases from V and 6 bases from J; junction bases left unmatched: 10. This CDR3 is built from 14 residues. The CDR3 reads CASSDTGGRSEQYF. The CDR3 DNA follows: TGTGCCAGCAGCGATACAGGGGGGCGAAGCGAGCAGTACTTC.